The rows below give T cell receptor beta chains drawn from one sample of a study of T cells after yellow fever vaccination. Via MiXCR, TCRdb re-called the 5' RACE reads, giving one row per CDR3 protein. The sample carries more than 45,000 distinct CDR3 sequences, 4.5% to 6% recorded once. The sequencing used PBMCs, either bulk or a sorted T-cell subset (CD4+, CD8+, memory, or dextramer-sorted; not recorded which), collected on the day of the yellow fever booster vaccination. These receptors all come from a young man who received the YFV17D yellow fever vaccine. CDR3s include the opening cysteine and the closing phenylalanine or tryptophan. The D gene is left open where the match is weak. Not all rows give a size; the values are once, few, many and, for expanded clones, a class.

d_gene	v_gene	j_gene	len	abundance	CDR3nt	CDR3aa
NA	TRBV12-3/TRBV12-4	TRBJ1-2	17	many	TGTGCCAGCAGTCCCGAGGTGACAGTCGTTTCGGATTATGGCTACACCTTC	CASSPEVTVVSDYGYTF
TRBD1	TRBV5-1	TRBJ1-4	15	many	TGCGCCAGCAGGGTTTGGGGACAGGCCTTGGAAAAACTGTTTTTT	CASRVWGQALEKLFF
NA	TRBV9	TRBJ1-5	13	NA	TGTGCCAACAGCGTAGCCGGGGGCCAGCCCCAGCATTTT	CANSVAGGQPQHF
TRBD1	TRBV29-1	TRBJ1-1	15	many	TGCAGCGTTGTTCGGTCGGACAGGGGTAACACTGAAGCTTTCTTT	CSVVRSDRGNTEAFF
NA	TRBV29-1	TRBJ2-1	12	few	TGCAGCGTCCACCAGGGTGCTAGTGAGCAGTTCTTC	CSVHQGASEQFF
TRBD1	TRBV7-2	TRBJ2-4	15	many	TGTGCCAGCAGCTTAAAAGGACAGGGCTGGAACATTCAGTACTTC	CASSLKGQGWNIQYF
NA	TRBV5-1	TRBJ2-1	12	many	TGCGCCAGCAGCAATCGGAAGTATGAGCAGTTCTTC	CASSNRKYEQFF
TRBD1	TRBV7-8	TRBJ1-4	15	few	TGTGCCAGCAGCAGCACAGGGGGAGGTGCTGAAAAACTGTTTTTT	CASSSTGGGAEKLFF
TRBD1	TRBV6-5	TRBJ1-1	13	many	TGTGCCAGCAGTTACTACCAGGGGGTCGTGACTTTCTTT	CASSYYQGVVTFF
NA	TRBV15	TRBJ2-3	15	NA	TGTGCCACCAGCAGAGTTACAGCCCCCACAGATACGCAGTATTTT	CATSRVTAPTDTQYF
NA	TRBV29-1	TRBJ1-5	12	many	TGCAGCGTTGCATCCGGCAGTGGGCCCCAGCATTTT	CSVASGSGPQHF
TRBD1	TRBV4-2	TRBJ1-4	16	many	TGTGCCAGCAGCCAAGATCCGGGACAGAGTGAAGAAAAACTGTTTTTT	CASSQDPGQSEEKLFF
TRBD1	TRBV7-9	TRBJ2-7	16	few	TGTGCCAGCAGCGACCTAGCCGGGACAGACTTCTACGAGCAGTACTTC	CASSDLAGTDFYEQYF
TRBD2	TRBV4-3	TRBJ2-1	15	NA	TGCGCCAGCAGCCGGCCTGGAGCGGGGGTGGGTGAGCAGTTCTTC	CASSRPGAGVGEQFF
TRBD1	TRBV6-1	TRBJ2-7	14	NA	TGTGCCAGCAGGCCCGGGACAGTCCCCTACGAGCAGTACTTC	CASRPGTVPYEQYF
NA	TRBV2	TRBJ1-4	12	NA	TGTGCCGGCAGTGTTGGCCGCTCGGTCCTGTTTTTT	CAGSVGRSVLFF
NA	TRBV4-1	TRBJ2-3	14	few	TGCGCCAGCAGCCGATCTCCCACCACAGATACGCAGTATTTT	CASSRSPTTDTQYF
NA	TRBV4-1	TRBJ1-2	15	few	TGCGCCAGCAGCCAAGCCCCCCTTGCAGGGGATGGCTACACCTTC	CASSQAPLAGDGYTF
NA	TRBV3-1	TRBJ2-3	15	NA	TGTGCCAGCAGCCAAGATTTCCCATGGACAGATACGCAGTATTTT	CASSQDFPWTDTQYF
TRBD2	TRBV7-8	TRBJ2-5	16	NA	TGTGCCAGCAGGCTACTAGCGGGGGGGCCCCAAGAGACCCAGTACTTC	CASRLLAGGPQETQYF
TRBD1	TRBV18	TRBJ1-2	15	NA	TGTGCCAGCTCACCGCCCGGGACAGGGGACTATGGCTACACCTTC	CASSPPGTGDYGYTF
TRBD1	TRBV7-6	TRBJ2-3	15	NA	TGTGCCAGCAGCGATACAGGGGGTTTCACAGATACGCAGTATTTT	CASSDTGGFTDTQYF
TRBD1	TRBV29-1	TRBJ2-1	16	NA	TGCAGCGTCGCACCATCGGGGACAGGGGGAATCAATGAGCAGTTCTTC	CSVAPSGTGGINEQFF
NA	TRBV7-2	TRBJ2-7	15	few	TGTGCCAGCAGCTTAGTGGCGGGGGCATCCCACGAGCAGTACTTC	CASSLVAGASHEQYF
NA	TRBV4-1	TRBJ2-7	16	many	TGCGCCAGCAGCCCCTTAGACTCAACCATCTCCTACGAGCAGTACTTC	CASSPLDSTISYEQYF
TRBD1	TRBV9	TRBJ2-5	16	NA	TGTGCCAGCAGCGTAGCTGGGACAGGGATGAGAGAGACCCAGTACTTC	CASSVAGTGMRETQYF
NA	TRBV6-2/TRBV6-3	TRBJ2-2	17	NA	TGTGCCAGCAGTTACGGGCAGGGAGGAACCGACACCGGGGAGCTGTTTTTT	CASSYGQGGTDTGELFF
NA	TRBV12-3/TRBV12-4	TRBJ2-1	13	many	TGTGCCAGCAGCAGACTAGTAGGGAGTGAGCAGTTCTTC	CASSRLVGSEQFF
TRBD1	TRBV6-6	TRBJ1-2	19	NA	TGTGCCAGCAGTTACACACAGGACAGGGACGGTATCATCGGGGATGGCTACACCTTC	CASSYTQDRDGIIGDGYTF
NA	TRBV5-1	TRBJ2-7	12	many	TGCGCCAGCAGCCTGATGGGCAACGAGCAGTACTTC	CASSLMGNEQYF
TRBD1	TRBV6-6	TRBJ2-2	13	many	TGTGCCAGCAGTTTCAGGGGGACCGGGGAGCTGTTTTTT	CASSFRGTGELFF
NA	TRBV19	TRBJ2-1	13	many	TGTGCCAGTAGTATAGACGGGGCCAATGAGCAGTTCTTC	CASSIDGANEQFF
NA	TRBV19	TRBJ1-1	15	few	TGTGCCAGTAGTAAATACGGCTTAGGGAGAACTGAAGCTTTCTTT	CASSKYGLGRTEAFF
NA	TRBV12-3/TRBV12-4	TRBJ1-2	13	NA	TGTGCCAGCAGTTGGCGGTTTGACTATGGCTACACCTTC	CASSWRFDYGYTF
NA	TRBV19	TRBJ1-1	15	NA	TGTGCCAGTCTCCCCCCCCCCGGCGCGGGCACTGAAGCTTTCTTT	CASLPPPGAGTEAFF
NA	TRBV4-1	TRBJ2-7	14	many	TGCGCCAGCAGCCAAGGAGGCAGGGCCTACGAGCAGTACTTC	CASSQGGRAYEQYF
NA	TRBV12-3/TRBV12-4	TRBJ1-6	15	few	TGTGCCAGCAGTTTACGGCAGGGCTTTAATTCACCCCTCCACTTT	CASSLRQGFNSPLHF
NA	TRBV6-2/TRBV6-3	TRBJ2-3	12	many	TGTGCCAGCACCCAGGGATATGGTACGCAGTATTTT	CASTQGYGTQYF
TRBD1	TRBV20-1	TRBJ1-1	13	many	TGCAGTGTCTCATGGACAGGAAACACTGAAGCTTTCTTT	CSVSWTGNTEAFF
NA	TRBV4-1	TRBJ1-5	14	NA	TGCGCCAGCAGCCGGACGGGGTTCAATCAGCCCCAGCATTTT	CASSRTGFNQPQHF
NA	TRBV3-1	TRBJ2-3	22	medium-sized	TGTGCCAGCAGCCAACTAACTTGGGAGGGACAGGGCTTAGCGGGGTCCACAGATACGCAGTATTTT	CASSQLTWEGQGLAGSTDTQYF
TRBD1	TRBV7-9	TRBJ2-2	15	many	TGTGCCAGCAGGCGAATCGACAGGGGGCTTGGGGAGCTGTTTTTT	CASRRIDRGLGELFF